Reported below is one T cell receptor beta chain. No antigen is known for it. CDR3 size: 14 residues. Germline lookup yields CDR1 MDHEN and CDR2 SYDVKM. These data are taken from a study of CXCR3-negative and CXCR3-positive naive CD8 T cells. Findings and caveats of the study: TRB CDR3s of CXCR3-positive naive cells were more hydrophobic than those of CXCR3-negative naive cells. Similarly elevated diversity marked both naive subsets, with memory CD8+ cells showing far lower diversity.

Libraries of TRB cDNA were made by 5' RACE and carried UMIs. No DNA is given; TCRdb re-called the 5' RACE reads and lists each CDR3 protein once. The repertoire table contains 75,000 to 90,000 distinct CDR3 sequences. This chain joins TRBV28 and TRBJ2-5; the TCRdb call, TRBD1, lacks DNA for checking. The sample was naive CXCR3+ CD8+ T cells from blood. Subset noted: CD45RO-CCR7+CD27+CD95- naive CD8+ T cells expressing CXCR3 (TNR3+). The receptor comes from a human donor in good health. Some clones in this sample may be carry-over from other donors' samples. CDR3 sequence reads: CASSTPDIQGTQYF.